This TCR beta chain was documented in a study of CD8 T cells in ankylosing spondylitis. The study's findings and limits: There were earlier reports of some motif variants in reactive arthritis synovial fluid and blood. Several highly homologous variants made up a TCR beta motif that seemed to typify ankylosing spondylitis blood.

TCRdb used MiXCR to reprocess the 5' RACE reads, holding one entry per CDR3 protein. The table includes over 450,000 distinct CDR3 sequences, roughly 12% detected once. This clonotype was seen a few times. Its antigen is unidentified. V was pared by 3 bases and J by 4 bases, with 7 bases of the junction left unmatched. The CDR3 covers 17 residues. The chain has TRBV12-3 or TRBV12-4 and TRBJ2-3, with TRBD2 identical over 13 bases. The sequencing sample was made of blood, either unsorted or a sorted T cell fraction (not recorded which). The clonotype comes from a male donor with ankylosing spondylitis. The DNA for the CDR3 is TGTGCCAGCAGTTTCCCGCTACTAGCGGGAGGGCCAGATACGCAGTATTTT. It yields the protein CASSFPLLAGGPDTQYF.